This TCR delta chain was sequenced for a study of Vδ1+ human thymocytes. Regarding the study as a whole: Thymic TRG and TRD repertoires appeared highly polyclonal. Thymic delta-chain repertoires held approximately 20% Vdelta2 sequences and few Vdelta3, despite high sort purity. Many TRG clonotypes were shared between donors; TRD repertoires were essentially private.

The sorted cells were CD3+ Vdelta1+ Vdelta2- thymocytes from alphabeta-depleted thymus. The template was reverse-transcribed extracted RNA. The CDR3 regions were amplified by multiplex PCR from V-gene primers to a constant-region primer. TCRdb processed the multiplex PCR reads again with the CATT caller. Here the sample spans 70,000 or so delta-chain clones, more than 30% being singletons. As concerns this clone: Its specificity is unknown.

Germline V gene lookup returns CDR1 TSWWSYY and CDR2 QGS. The length of the CDR3 is 24 residues. Trimming took 1 base from V and 6 from J; bases not matched to a gene: 34. The chain joins TRDV1 to TRDJ1; 8 nucleotides align to TRDD3. This TCR was sampled from a boy less than two years old who had congenital heart surgery. Sequencing input: Vdelta1+ gamma-delta thymocytes from the thymus. Specified subset: FACS-sorted CD3+ TCRalphabeta- TCRVdelta1+ TCRVdelta2- thymocytes. DNA of the CDR3: TGTGCTCTTGGGGAACCCCCCTGGCCTTCCCTTTACTGGGGATACCCTATCCGCGAGAATAAACTCATCTTT. As protein: CALGEPPWPSLYWGYPIRENKLIF.